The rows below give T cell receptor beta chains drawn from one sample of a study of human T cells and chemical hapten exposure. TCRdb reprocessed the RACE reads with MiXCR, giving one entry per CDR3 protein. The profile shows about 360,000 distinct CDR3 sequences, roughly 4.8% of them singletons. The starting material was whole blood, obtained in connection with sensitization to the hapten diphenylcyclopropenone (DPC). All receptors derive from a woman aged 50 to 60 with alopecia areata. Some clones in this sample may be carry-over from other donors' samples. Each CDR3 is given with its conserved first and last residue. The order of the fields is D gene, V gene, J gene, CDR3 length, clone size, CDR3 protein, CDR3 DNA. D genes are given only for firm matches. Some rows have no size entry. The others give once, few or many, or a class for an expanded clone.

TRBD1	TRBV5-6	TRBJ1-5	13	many	CASSSDRGQPQHF	TGTGCCAGCAGTTCGGACAGGGGACAGCCCCAGCATTTT
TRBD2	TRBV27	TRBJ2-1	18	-	CASSLLITSGPSYNEQFF	TGTGCCAGCAGCCTACTTATTACTAGCGGACCATCCTACAATGAGCAGTTCTTC
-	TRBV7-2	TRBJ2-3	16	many	CASSLPRDLSTDTQYF	TGTGCCAGCAGCCTCCCTAGGGACCTGAGCACAGATACGCAGTATTTT
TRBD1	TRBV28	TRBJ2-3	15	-	CASIKGDSSTDTQYF	TGTGCCAGCATAAAAGGGGACAGTAGCACAGATACGCAGTATTTT
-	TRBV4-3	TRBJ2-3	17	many	CASSQVVGGPSTDTQYF	TGCGCCAGCAGCCAAGTAGTGGGCGGACCTAGCACAGATACGCAGTATTTT
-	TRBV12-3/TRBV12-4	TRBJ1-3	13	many	CASSPEYGNTIYF	TGTGCCAGCAGCCCCGAGTACGGAAACACCATATATTTT
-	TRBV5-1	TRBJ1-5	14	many	CASSLAGVGQPQHF	TGCGCCAGCAGCTTGGCCGGTGTCGGTCAGCCCCAGCATTTT
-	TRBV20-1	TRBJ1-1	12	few	CSASLMNTEAFF	TGCAGTGCCTCACTGATGAACACTGAAGCTTTCTTT
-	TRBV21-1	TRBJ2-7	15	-	CASRPAPGGYYEQYF	TGTGCCAGCCGCCCCGCCCCAGGGGGTTACTACGAGCAGTACTTC
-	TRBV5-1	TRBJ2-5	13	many	CASSGRVEETQYF	TGCGCCAGCAGCGGCAGGGTTGAGGAGACCCAGTACTTC
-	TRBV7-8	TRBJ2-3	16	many	CASSFEGVSGEDTQYF	TGTGCCAGCAGCTTCGAAGGAGTTTCTGGTGAAGATACGCAGTATTTT
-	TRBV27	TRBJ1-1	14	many	CASSWGGGGTEAFF	TGTGCCAGCAGTTGGGGTGGGGGCGGAACTGAAGCTTTCTTT
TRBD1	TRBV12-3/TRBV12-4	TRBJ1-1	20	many	CASSNPTGGPAIIPGTEAFF	TGTGCCAGCAGTAACCCGACAGGGGGCCCCGCTATTATCCCGGGCACTGAAGCTTTCTTT
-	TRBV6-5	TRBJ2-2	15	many	CASSYPGAVGGELFF	TGTGCCAGCAGTTACCCGGGGGCAGTGGGCGGGGAGCTGTTTTTT
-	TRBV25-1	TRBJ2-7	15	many	CASSVTGQGVREQYF	TGTGCCAGCAGTGTCACGGGGCAGGGAGTGAGGGAGCAGTACTTC
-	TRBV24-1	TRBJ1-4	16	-	CATSAPSGESGEKLFF	TGTGCCACCAGTGCTCCGAGTGGGGAATCGGGTGAAAAACTGTTTTTT
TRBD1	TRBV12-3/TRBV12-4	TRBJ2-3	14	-	CASSADRGEDTQYF	TGTGCCAGCAGTGCGGACAGGGGGGAAGATACGCAGTATTTT
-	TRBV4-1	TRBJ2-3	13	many	CASSPSDGYTQYF	TGCGCCAGCAGCCCCTCAGACGGGTATACGCAGTATTTT
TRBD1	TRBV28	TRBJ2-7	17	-	CASSSRPGTGFFYEQYF	TGTGCCAGCAGTTCCCGGCCGGGGACAGGTTTTTTCTACGAGCAGTACTTC
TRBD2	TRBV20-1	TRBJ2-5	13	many	CSAGLADQGAQYF	TGCAGCGCCGGACTAGCGGACCAGGGGGCCCAGTACTTC
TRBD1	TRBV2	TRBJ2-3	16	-	CASSRDRGTSTDTQYF	TGTGCCAGCAGTCGGGACAGGGGAACTAGCACAGATACGCAGTATTTT
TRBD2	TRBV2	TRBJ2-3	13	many	CASSDGTINTQYF	TGTGCCAGCAGTGACGGGACTATTAATACGCAGTATTTT
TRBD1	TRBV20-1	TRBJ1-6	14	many	CSASTGQGISPLHF	TGCAGTGCGAGTACGGGACAGGGGATTTCACCCCTCCACTTT
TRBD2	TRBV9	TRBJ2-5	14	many	CASSGSGFQETQYF	TGTGCCAGCAGCGGTAGCGGGTTTCAAGAGACCCAGTACTTC
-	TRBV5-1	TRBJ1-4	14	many	CASNRGSLNEKLFF	TGCGCCAGCAACCGAGGCAGCTTGAATGAAAAACTGTTTTTT
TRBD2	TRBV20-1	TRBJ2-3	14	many	CSASGLASTDTQYF	TGCAGTGCTTCTGGACTAGCTAGCACAGATACGCAGTATTTT
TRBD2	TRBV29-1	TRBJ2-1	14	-	CSVPGGGRADEQFF	TGCAGCGTGCCCGGGGGCGGGAGGGCCGATGAGCAGTTCTTC
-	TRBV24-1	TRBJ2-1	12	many	CATVGVANEQFF	TGTGCCACCGTCGGGGTAGCCAATGAGCAGTTCTTC